One and the same sample provided the 7 T cell receptor beta chains below, sequenced in a study of Ad26.COV2.S vaccination and SARS-CoV-2 variants. Repertoires were generated with immunoSEQ multiplex PCR, while TCRdb's copy carries only in-frame clones and drops some. The table shows over 110,000 clones, with just over 85% occurring only once. The sample was peripheral blood, taken after recovery from COVID-19. These receptors were obtained from a human donor who had recovered from COVID-19.

This sequence joins TRBV2 and TRBJ2-7, with TRBD2 as a possible D gene (5 bases). This CDR3 is built from 12 residues. Trimming removed 8 bases at V and 4 bases at J, with 12 bases between. Germline V gene sequence: CDR1 SNHLY, CDR2 FYNNEI. CDR3 protein: CASWERVYEQYF. CDR3 DNA sequence: TGTGCCAGCTGGGAGAGGGTTTACGAGCAGTACTTC.

The chain uses TRBV6-5 and TRBJ2-5, with 9 bases that match TRBD2. J was trimmed by 1 base and V by 8 bases; bases with no gene match: 8. The germline CDR1 and CDR2 sequences are MNHEY and SVGAGI. The CDR3 is 15 residues long. The CDR3 DNA reads as TGTGCCAGCCATAGGACGCGGGGGGGCCAAGAGACCCAGTACTTC. Translated: CASHRTRGGQETQYF.

Only a few counts were recorded for this clone. Here the CDR3 reads CASSLLTGVNTEAFF. In nucleotides, the CDR3 is TGTGCCAGCAGCCTCCTTACAGGGGTGAACACTGAAGCTTTCTTT. This sequence joins TRBV28 and TRBJ1-1, with 7 bases lining up with TRBD1. Germline V gives CDR1 MDHEN, CDR2 SYDVKM. This CDR3 region has 15 residues. V lost 6 bases, J lost 0 bases, and 7 bases stayed unmatched.

V gene TRBV27 combines with J gene TRBJ1-1, with TRBD1 as a possible D gene (5 bases). The germline V gene encodes CDR1 MNHEY and CDR2 SMNVEV (reference sequence). CDR3 length: 13 residues. Trimming took 8 bases from V and 3 from J, leaving 13 bases between them. The CDR3 nucleotides read TGTGCCAGCCGATACTGGGGGTACACTGAAGCTTTCTTT. Amino acids: CASRYWGYTEAFF.

The chain links TRBV12-3 or TRBV12-4 to TRBJ2-7; no firm D call. The V end lost 5 bases, the J end lost 3 bases, and 5 bases lay between the germline ends. This CDR3 comprises 11 residues. The CDR3, as DNA: TGTGCCAGCAGTGCCGTCTACGAGCAGTACTTC. This encodes CASSAVYEQYF.

The DNA of the CDR3 is TGTGCCAGCAGCACGACCAGTACTAGCACAGATACGCAGTATTTT. Residues: CASSTTSTSTDTQYF. The rearrangement joins TRBV7-9 to TRBJ2-3; D gene uncertain. CDR3 size: 15 residues. The V end was cut by 5 bases, the J end by 0 bases, with 12 bases between. Germline V gives CDR1 SEHNR, CDR2 FQNEAQ (reference sequence).

This chain uses TRBV2 with TRBJ2-2, with D unresolved. The germline gives CDR1 SNHLY, CDR2 FYNNEI. Trimming took off 1 base at V and 1 base at J, with 1 base between the two ends. The CDR3 has 13 amino acids. The DNA for the CDR3 is TGTGCCAGCAGTGAAGGGAACACCGGGGAGCTGTTTTTT. Its protein product is CASSEGNTGELFF.